Shown below are 14 T cell receptor beta chains from a single sample sequenced in a study of T cell repertoires in cytomegalovirus infection. TCRdb analysed the reads with MiXCR anew, one entry per CDR3 protein. Seen here are about 180,000 distinct CDR3 sequences, roughly 17% observed once, and the top ten hold 20% to 25%. Sequencing was done on a sample of CD8+ T cells from PBMCs. The receptors originated from a human donor in good health (CMV status not recorded). Some clones in this sample may be carry-over from other donors' samples.

This clonotype has just a few counts. The chain combines TRBV7-6 with TRBJ2-1; D might be TRBD1 or TRBD2, each matching 5 bases. CDR1 SGHVS and CDR2 FNYEAQ come from the germline V gene. The CDR3 loop spans 16 amino acids. The V and J ends lost 5 bases and 8 bases respectively, with 22 bases between them. The CDR3 protein is CASSLSRDPISHEQFF. CDR3 DNA: TGTGCCAGCAGCCTTTCCCGGGACCCCATCTCTCATGAGCAGTTCTTC.

The table lists this clonotype with many counts. This chain links TRBV7-8 with TRBJ1-4, with D unresolved. Germline CDR1 SGHVS, CDR2 FQNEAQ. The CDR3 is 16 residues long. V was shortened by 3 bases and J by 0 bases, with 11 bases between the two germline ends. For the CDR3, the DNA is TGTGCCAGCAGCTTCCTCGAGACCTCAACTAATGAAAAACTGTTTTTT. Its translation is CASSFLETSTNEKLFF.

This clonotype showed up just a few times. This rearrangement joins TRBV7-2 to TRBJ2-6; 11 nucleotides agree with TRBD2. Trimming cost V 3 bases and J 1 base; bases outside gene matches: 5. The germline V gene has CDR1 SGHTA and CDR2 FQGNSA. CDR3 length: 18 residues. The CDR3 nucleotides read TGTGCCAGCAGCTTGCGACTAGCGGGGTCATCTGGGGCCAACGTCCTGACTTTC. Its translation: CASSLRLAGSSGANVLTF. Using reference TRBV7-2 and TRBJ2-6 for the parts outside the CDR3, the full variable domain is GAGVSQSPSNKVTEKGKDVELRCDPISGHTALYWYRQSLGQGLEFLIYFQGNSAPDKSGLPSDRFSAERTGGSVSTLTIQRTQQEDSAVYLCASSLRLAGSSGANVLTFGAGSRLTVL.

This clonotype appeared a few times. The chain uses TRBV9 and TRBJ1-4, with D unclear. V was shortened by 3 bases and J by 12 bases, with 12 bases between the two germline ends. Germline V CDR1 and CDR2: SGDLS, YYNGEE. This CDR3 comprises 12 residues. As DNA, the CDR3 is TGTGCCAGCAGCGCCGGACCCCGGGAACTGTTTTTT. Its translation is CASSAGPRELFF.

This clonotype appeared a few times. V usage is TRBV28 and J usage is TRBJ1-5; the match to TRBD1 covers 9 bases. Germline CDR1 and CDR2: MDHEN and SYDVKM. With 6 bases clipped from V and 5 bases from J, the junction kept 17 bases outside the gene matches. The CDR3 totals 18 residues. CDR3 amino acids: CASRPPGQGLQFDQPQHF. CDR3 coding DNA: TGTGCCAGCAGACCCCCGGGACAGGGTCTCCAGTTCGATCAGCCCCAGCATTTT.

This chain joins TRBV7-2 and TRBJ2-4, with unresolved D. V gave up 4 bases and J gave up 0 bases, with 10 bases separating them. The CDR3 covers 15 residues. CDR1 is SGHTA, CDR2 FQGNSA, per germline. This CDR3 is CASSSPVLAKNIQYF. The CDR3 DNA reads as TGTGCCAGCAGCTCCCCAGTCCTAGCCAAAAACATTCAGTACTTC.

This sequence joins TRBV6-2 or TRBV6-3 and TRBJ1-5, with D uncertain. Germline V gives CDR1 MNHEY, CDR2 SVGEGT. Trimming cost V 6 bases and J 6 bases, with 21 bases left between them. This CDR3 region has 16 residues. CDR3 region: CASRTRRALSVQPQHF. CDR3 bases: TGTGCCAGCAGAACTCGTCGGGCCCTTTCGGTTCAGCCCCAGCATTTT.

In the case of this clonotype: The junction departs from the called germline gene at one end, perhaps through a read error. The chain joins TRBV15 to TRBJ1-1, with 7 bases fitting TRBD1. This CDR3 spans 15 amino acids. CDR1 and CDR2 (germline): LNHNV, YYDKDF (reference sequence). The DNA of the CDR3 is TGTGCCACCAGCGGAGACAGGGCCCCGAACACTGAAGCTTTCTTT. Its translation: CATSGDRAPNTEAFF. Full variable domain (remainder filled in from reference TRBV15 and TRBJ1-1): DAMVIQNPRYQVTQFGKPVTLSCSQTLNHNVMYWYQQKSSQAPKLLFHYYDKDFNNEADTPDNFQSRRPNTSFCFLDIRSPGLGDTAMYLCATSGDRAPNTEAFFGQGTRLTVV.

V is TRBV19 and J is TRBJ1-1, with D maybe TRBD1 (6 bases). Trimming pared 5 bases from V and 5 bases from J, leaving 18 bases between. The CDR3 is 15 residues long. The V gene's germline CDR1 is LNHDA and CDR2 SQIVND (reference sequence). The CDR3 nucleotides read TGTGCCAGTAGTCCCCCTGGGCAGGGGAAAACTGAAGCTTTCTTT. Encoded protein: CASSPPGQGKTEAFF. The whole variable domain, filled in from reference TRBV19 and TRBJ1-1, reads DGGITQSPKYLFRKEGQNVTLSCEQNLNHDAMYWYRQDPGQGLRLIYYSQIVNDFQKGDIAEGYSVSREKKESFPLTVTSAQKNPTAFYLCASSPPGQGKTEAFFGQGTRLTVV.

With respect to this clonotype: A much larger clone differs from this one at a single base, so this may be a read error. The chain is built from TRBV7-8 and TRBJ1-2; 7 bases fit TRBD1. Germline V gene lookup returns CDR1 SGHVS and CDR2 FQNEAQ. The CDR3 covers 14 residues. CDR3 DNA sequence: TGTGTCAGCAGCATATTGACAGGGACATATGGCTACACCTTC. Encoded protein: CVSSILTGTYGYTF.

This clonotype was seen a few times. V usage is TRBV29-1 and J usage is TRBJ2-3; TRBD2 matches 7 bases. Germline-derived CDR1 and CDR2 are SQVTM and ANQGSEA. V trimming: 6 bases; J trimming: 4 bases; junction bases outside the gene matches: 13. This CDR3 region has 15 residues. CDR3 in amino acids: CSVNWDRSGADTQYF. DNA of the CDR3: TGCAGCGTAAATTGGGACCGAAGCGGGGCAGATACGCAGTATTTT.

This chain links TRBV5-6 with TRBJ2-2, with 9 bases matching TRBD1. Trimming took 2 bases from V and 5 from J; bases not matched to a gene: 1. CDR3 length: 14 residues. The germline CDR1 and CDR2 sequences are SGHDT and YYEEEE. The chain's CDR3 is CASSFGQGTGELFF. The CDR3 DNA is TGTGCCAGCAGCTTTGGACAGGGGACCGGGGAGCTGTTTTTT. Combining the CDR3 with reference TRBV5-6 and TRBJ2-2 gives the whole variable domain DAGVTQSPTHLIKTRGQQVTLRCSPKSGHDTVSWYQQALGQGPQFIFQYYEEEERQRGNFPDRFSGHQFPNYSSELNVNALLLGDSALYLCASSFGQGTGELFFGEGSRLTVL.

The chain combines TRBV5-5 with TRBJ2-7; D not resolved. The germline CDR1 and CDR2 sequences are SGHKS and YYEKEE (reference sequence). The V gene lost 0 bases and the J gene lost 0 bases, with 13 bases spanning the gap. The CDR3 sequence is 16 residues long. CDR3 protein: CASSLVRVTPSYEQYF. For the CDR3, the DNA is TGTGCCAGCAGCTTGGTACGGGTAACCCCCTCCTACGAGCAGTACTTC.

This clonotype came up a few times. The gene calls are TRBV12-5 and TRBJ1-1; no clear D. In germline, CDR1 is LGHNT, CDR2 FRNRAP. The CDR3 runs to 12 residues. V was cut by 7 bases and J by 1 base, with 7 bases left in between. CDR3 in DNA: TGTGCTAGTGAAAAGGGGAACACTGAAGCTTTCTTT. Its translation: CASEKGNTEAFF.